Listed below are T cell receptor beta chains from one sample, sequenced in a study of regulatory T cells in long-lasting Graves disease. TCRdb re-derived calls from the multiplex PCR reads in MiXCR, one entry per CDR3 protein. The table has 200,000 to 300,000 distinct CDR3 sequences, around 21% seen once. The sequencing here drew on peripheral blood mononuclear cells (PBMCs), taken at new diagnosis, from a patient treated with antithyroid drugs. These TCRs come from a female donor with Graves disease. CDR3s include the opening cysteine and the closing phenylalanine or tryptophan. The order of the fields is clone size, V gene, J gene, D gene, CDR3 protein, CDR3 DNA. A D gene is named only where the DNA matches it firmly. Expanded clones get a size class; other rows say once, few or many, or leave the size out.

>many|TRBV29-1|TRBJ2-2|TRBD2
CSVEVMASGNTGELFF
TGCAGCGTTGAAGTCATGGCTAGCGGAAACACCGGGGAGCTGTTTTTT
>many|TRBV24-1|TRBJ2-3|TRBD2
CATSDSTGTSDTDTQYF
TGTGCCACCAGTGACTCTACCGGGACTAGCGACACAGATACGCAGTATTTT
>.|TRBV20-1|TRBJ2-1|TRBD2
CSARGLGLAGAKVYNEQFF
TGCAGTGCTAGAGGCCTTGGGCTAGCGGGAGCGAAGGTCTACAATGAGCAGTTCTTC
>few|TRBV29-1|TRBJ1-2|.
CSVDRGDYYGYTF
TGCAGCGTTGACAGGGGTGATTACTATGGCTACACCTTC
>many|TRBV7-3|TRBJ2-1|.
CASSLNRVAYNEQFF
TGTGCCAGCAGCTTAAACAGGGTTGCCTACAATGAGCAGTTCTTC
>.|TRBV7-6|TRBJ2-7|TRBD1
CASSLLPTGTGKRSYEQYF
TGTGCCAGCAGCTTATTACCTACGGGGACAGGAAAGAGGTCCTACGAGCAGTACTTC
>.|TRBV4-2|TRBJ1-1|.
CASNAAAGTDPEAFF
TGTGCCAGCAACGCGGCGGCGGGGACGGACCCTGAAGCTTTCTTT
>many|TRBV20-1|TRBJ1-1|TRBD1
CSANDRGNTEAFF
TGCAGTGCTAACGACAGGGGCAACACTGAAGCTTTCTTT
>.|TRBV9|TRBJ2-2|.
CASSVEVTGELFF
TGTGCCAGCAGCGTAGAGGTCACCGGGGAGCTGTTTTTT
>many|TRBV4-1|TRBJ2-4|.
CASSQGSSRAKNIQYF
TGCGCCAGCAGCCAAGGGTCGAGCCGAGCCAAAAACATTCAGTACTTC
>.|TRBV2|TRBJ2-2|TRBD2
CASSETPGLAGGAGGELFF
TGTGCCAGCAGTGAAACGCCGGGACTAGCGGGGGGGGCCGGCGGGGAGCTGTTTTTT
>.|TRBV6-2/TRBV6-3|TRBJ2-1|TRBD2
CASGRLLSGGVSYNEQFF
TGTGCCAGCGGCCGACTACTTAGCGGGGGGGTCTCCTACAATGAGCAGTTCTTC
>few|TRBV12-3/TRBV12-4|TRBJ1-3|.
CASSFLDLSSGNTIYF
TGTGCCAGCAGTTTTCTCGACCTCAGCTCTGGAAACACCATATATTTT
>many|TRBV20-1|TRBJ2-5|.
CSARGGGFEETQYF
TGCAGTGCTAGAGGGGGCGGGTTTGAAGAGACCCAGTACTTC
>.|TRBV6-2/TRBV6-3|TRBJ1-2|TRBD1
CASTLGTGSNYGYTF
TGTGCCAGCACTCTAGGGACAGGGAGTAACTATGGCTACACCTTC
>.|TRBV7-9|TRBJ2-7|TRBD2
CASSSEWDGLAGGLSYEQYF
TGTGCCAGCAGCTCAGAGTGGGACGGACTAGCGGGGGGCCTCTCCTACGAGCAGTACTTC
>few|TRBV7-9|TRBJ2-7|.
CASSTPNSYEQYF
TGTGCCAGCAGCACCCCCAATTCCTACGAGCAGTACTTC
>many|TRBV7-2|TRBJ2-5|TRBD2
CASNIRGGRQETQYF
TGTGCCAGCAACATTCGGGGGGGGAGGCAAGAGACCCAGTACTTC
>.|TRBV18|TRBJ1-1|.
CASSPRQGSEAFF
TGTGCCAGCTCACCACGGCAGGGCTCTGAAGCTTTCTTT
>many|TRBV5-1|TRBJ2-7|.
CASSKGDGAYEQYF
TGCGCCAGCAGCAAAGGGGACGGCGCCTACGAGCAGTACTTC
>.|TRBV6-1|TRBJ2-7|.
CASRTGTLEQYF
TGTGCCAGCAGGACCGGGACCCTCGAGCAGTACTTC
>many|TRBV12-3/TRBV12-4|TRBJ2-2|.
CASDPGRNTGELFF
TGTGCCAGCGACCCTGGCAGAAACACCGGGGAGCTGTTTTTT
>.|TRBV27|TRBJ1-5|.
CASREGLEGNQPQHF
TGTGCCAGCAGGGAAGGGCTGGAGGGCAATCAGCCCCAGCATTTT
>few|TRBV19|TRBJ1-2|TRBD1
CASSFFDRDFYGYTF
TGTGCCAGTAGTTTTTTTGACAGGGACTTCTATGGCTACACCTTC
>many|TRBV28|TRBJ1-5|.
CASSAPGRELNQPQHF
TGTGCCAGCAGCGCCCCGGGGCGGGAATTAAATCAGCCCCAGCATTTT
>many|TRBV29-1|TRBJ1-1|.
CSVEESPAGEAFF
TGCAGCGTTGAAGAATCACCAGCGGGTGAAGCTTTCTTT
>.|TRBV28|TRBJ1-2|.
CASKSNYGYTF
TGTGCCAGCAAGTCTAACTATGGCTACACCTTC
>few|TRBV7-2|TRBJ2-7|.
CASSPPSRGHEQYF
TGTGCCAGCAGCCCTCCTAGTCGGGGCCACGAGCAGTACTTC
>.|TRBV9|TRBJ2-2|TRBD2
CASGGAAGDGNGELFF
TGTGCCAGCGGAGGCGCGGCGGGAGACGGCAACGGGGAGCTGTTTTTT
>few|TRBV19|TRBJ1-2|.
CASSIDTDYGYTF
TGTGCCAGTAGTATAGACACGGACTATGGCTACACCTTC
>.|TRBV5-8|TRBJ2-1|.
CASSLYLRLDFDEQFF
TGTGCCAGCAGCTTGTACCTCAGACTAGATTTCGATGAGCAGTTCTTC
>few|TRBV4-2|TRBJ2-7|TRBD1
CASSHNDRGRFNEQYF
TGTGCCAGCAGCCATAATGACAGGGGGCGATTCAACGAGCAGTACTTC
>many|TRBV7-2|TRBJ2-5|.
CASTHSGGAAGETQYF
TGTGCCAGCACCCATAGTGGCGGGGCGGCCGGAGAGACCCAGTACTTC
>many|TRBV7-2|TRBJ2-1|TRBD2
CASVGLAGGSSYNEQFF
TGTGCCAGCGTCGGGCTAGCGGGCGGAAGCTCCTACAATGAGCAGTTCTTC
>few|TRBV6-2/TRBV6-3|TRBJ2-3|TRBD2
CASSYGEGISTDTQYF
TGTGCCAGCAGTTACGGGGAGGGAATCAGCACAGATACGCAGTATTTT
>many|TRBV7-2|TRBJ1-4|TRBD1
CASSYQGAINEKLFF
TGTGCCAGCAGTTATCAGGGGGCGATTAATGAAAAACTGTTTTTT
>.|TRBV7-2|TRBJ2-5|.
CASTFLLQGGETQYF
TGTGCCAGCACATTCTTACTACAGGGTGGAGAGACCCAGTACTTC
>many|TRBV7-2|TRBJ2-5|TRBD2
CASSWAGGGALETQYF
TGTGCCAGCAGCTGGGCCGGCGGGGGGGCGTTAGAGACCCAGTACTTC
>many|TRBV2|TRBJ2-1|.
CASSASHERNNEQFF
TGTGCCAGCAGTGCATCCCACGAAAGGAACAATGAGCAGTTCTTC
>many|TRBV7-2|TRBJ2-3|.
CASSLGGRETDTQYF
TGTGCCAGCAGCTTAGGCGGCAGGGAAACAGATACGCAGTATTTT
>few|TRBV9|TRBJ2-2|.
CASSVGPTGELFF
TGTGCCAGCAGCGTAGGACCCACCGGGGAGCTGTTTTTT
>few|TRBV4-1|TRBJ2-5|TRBD2
CASSPGLADYQETQYF
TGCGCCAGCAGCCCTGGACTAGCGGATTACCAAGAGACCCAGTACTTC
>.|TRBV28|TRBJ2-5|.
CASTKALGQQETQYF
TGTGCCAGCACTAAAGCACTAGGCCAGCAAGAGACCCAGTACTTC
>.|TRBV6-2/TRBV6-3|TRBJ2-5|.
CASRETTYQETQYF
TGTGCCAGCCGTGAAACCACGTACCAAGAGACCCAGTACTTC
>many|TRBV7-2|TRBJ1-2|.
CASSLDLLNYGYTF
TGTGCCAGCAGCTTAGATCTCCTCAACTATGGCTACACCTTC
>few|TRBV5-1|TRBJ2-1|TRBD1
CASSLGYSVRGTGVDEQFF
TGCGCCAGCAGCTTGGGGTACTCGGTTAGGGGGACAGGGGTCGATGAGCAGTTCTTC
>many|TRBV20-1|TRBJ1-2|.
CSARDLAGDGHGYTF
TGCAGTGCTAGAGATCTCGCGGGGGATGGACACGGCTACACCTTC
>many|TRBV10-3|TRBJ2-7|.
CAISAPARAYEQYF
TGTGCCATCAGTGCCCCCGCCAGGGCCTACGAGCAGTACTTC
>many|TRBV11-3|TRBJ2-3|.
CASSRRQDSLTQYF
TGTGCCAGCAGCCGTAGACAGGACAGCCTTACGCAGTATTTT
>many|TRBV9|TRBJ2-1|TRBD2
CASSVSGTSGEQFF
TGTGCCAGCAGCGTTTCCGGGACTAGCGGCGAGCAGTTCTTC
>many|TRBV29-1|TRBJ2-2|TRBD1
CSVPTGVTNTGELFF
TGCAGCGTTCCCACAGGGGTCACGAACACCGGGGAGCTGTTTTTT
>.|TRBV20-1|TRBJ2-5|.
CSARRVLLGGLGSGTQYF
TGCAGTGCTAGAAGGGTTCTTCTGGGGGGTTTGGGGTCCGGGACCCAGTACTTC
>many|TRBV27|TRBJ2-2|TRBD2
CATSSGGDRSQATGELFF
TGTGCCACCTCTAGCGGGGGCGATCGGTCTCAGGCTACCGGGGAGCTGTTTTTT
>.|TRBV30|TRBJ2-2|.
CAWSSRFTGELFF
TGTGCCTGGAGTTCTCGCTTCACCGGGGAGCTGTTTTTT
>many|TRBV19|TRBJ2-6|TRBD1
CASSRDSSSGANVLTF
TGTGCCAGTAGTCGGGACAGCAGCTCTGGGGCCAACGTCCTGACTTTC
>.|TRBV6-1|TRBJ2-4|TRBD1
CASSRDRRKNIQYF
TGTGCCAGCAGTCGGGACAGGCGGAAAAACATTCAGTACTTC
>many|TRBV30|TRBJ2-3|TRBD2
CAWTSGTATDTQYF
TGTGCCTGGACTAGCGGGACGGCCACAGATACGCAGTATTTT
>many|TRBV29-1|TRBJ2-5|.
CSVRTGEGETQYF
TGCAGCGTGCGTACAGGGGAGGGAGAGACCCAGTACTTC